The TCR beta chain under discussion was sequenced for a study of cytomegalovirus exposure and HLA in healthy donors. About the research overall: Previous work identified 90 million to 130 million unique TCR beta sequences from about 179 million T cells. Regarding the study as a whole: Some 17,000 TCR beta sequences were associated with HLA alleles at 0.05 false discovery rate in a later analysis. Previous analysis showed most TCR beta V segments were productive about 90% or about 30% of the time.

The germline gives CDR1 SGHRS, CDR2 YFSETQ. V was pared by 9 bases and J by 6 bases, with 18 bases between. The CDR3 spans 13 residues. About this clone itself: Its antigen is undetermined.

Despite likely unrecorded immune exposures, the donors were nominally healthy at the time of sampling. PCR involved 60 Vbeta and 13 Jbeta primers. Using immunoSEQ multiplex PCR, the repertoire was profiled, and TCRdb retains in-frame clones only, with some absent. This sample's clone table lists more than 90,000 clones. This receptor was taken from a man between 40 and 49 years old in good health and CMV-seropositive. J is TRBJ1-1 and V is TRBV5-1, with TRBD1 as a possible D gene (6 bases). The specimen was PBMCs. The CDR3 DNA reads as TGCGCCACCCGACGGGGGGCGTCGTCTGAAGCTTTCTTT. Residues: CATRRGASSEAFF.